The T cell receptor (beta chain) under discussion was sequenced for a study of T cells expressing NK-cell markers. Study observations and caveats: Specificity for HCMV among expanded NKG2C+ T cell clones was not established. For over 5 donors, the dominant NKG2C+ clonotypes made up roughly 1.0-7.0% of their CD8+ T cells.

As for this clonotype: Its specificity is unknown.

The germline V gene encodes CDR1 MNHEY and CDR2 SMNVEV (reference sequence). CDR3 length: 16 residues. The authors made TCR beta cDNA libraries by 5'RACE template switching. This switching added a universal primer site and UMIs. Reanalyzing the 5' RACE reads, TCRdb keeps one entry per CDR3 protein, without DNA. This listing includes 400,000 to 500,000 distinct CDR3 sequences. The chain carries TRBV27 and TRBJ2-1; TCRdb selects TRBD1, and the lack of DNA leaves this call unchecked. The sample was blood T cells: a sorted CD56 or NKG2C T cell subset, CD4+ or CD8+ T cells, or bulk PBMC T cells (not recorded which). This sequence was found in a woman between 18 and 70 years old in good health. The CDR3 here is CASSRTTGVLINEQFF.